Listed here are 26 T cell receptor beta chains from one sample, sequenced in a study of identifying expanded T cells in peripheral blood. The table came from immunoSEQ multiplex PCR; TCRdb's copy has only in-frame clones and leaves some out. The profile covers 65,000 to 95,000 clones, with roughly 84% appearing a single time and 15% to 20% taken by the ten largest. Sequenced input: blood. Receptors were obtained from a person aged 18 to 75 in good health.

CDR3 sequence: CASSLVGLAGEETQYF. The CDR3 region has the DNA TGTGCCAGCAGCTTAGTCGGACTAGCGGGAGAAGAGACCCAGTACTTC. This rearrangement joins TRBV7-2 to TRBJ2-5; 13 nucleotides match TRBD2. This CDR3 is 16 amino acids long. V gave up 1 base and J gave up 3 bases; unmatched junction bases: 2. Germline V gene sequence: CDR1 SGHTA, CDR2 FQGNSA.

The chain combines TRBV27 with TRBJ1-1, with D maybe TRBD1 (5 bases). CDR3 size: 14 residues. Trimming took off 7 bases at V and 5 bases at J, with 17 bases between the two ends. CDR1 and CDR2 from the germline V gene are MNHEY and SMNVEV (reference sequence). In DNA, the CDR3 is TGTGCCAGCATACGACACGCAGGGAGTACTGAAGCTTTCTTT. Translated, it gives CASIRHAGSTEAFF.

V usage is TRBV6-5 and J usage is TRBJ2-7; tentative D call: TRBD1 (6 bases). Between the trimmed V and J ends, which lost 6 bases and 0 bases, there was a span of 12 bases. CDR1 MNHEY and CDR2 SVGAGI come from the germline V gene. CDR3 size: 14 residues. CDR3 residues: CASRQGQYSYEQYF. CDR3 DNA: TGTGCCAGCAGGCAAGGACAGTACTCCTACGAGCAGTACTTC.

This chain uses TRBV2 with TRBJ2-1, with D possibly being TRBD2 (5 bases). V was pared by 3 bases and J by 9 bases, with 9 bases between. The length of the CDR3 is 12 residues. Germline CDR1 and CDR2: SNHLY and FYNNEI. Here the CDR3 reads CASSDLAVEQFF. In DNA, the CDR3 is TGTGCCAGCAGTGATCTAGCAGTTGAGCAGTTCTTC.

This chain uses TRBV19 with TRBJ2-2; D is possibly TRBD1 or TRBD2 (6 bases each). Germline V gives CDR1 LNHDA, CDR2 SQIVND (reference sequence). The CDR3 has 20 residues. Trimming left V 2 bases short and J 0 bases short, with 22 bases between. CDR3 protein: CASSIPPGVVGTPNTGELFF. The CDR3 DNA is TGTGCCAGTAGTATACCACCGGGGGTCGTGGGGACACCGAACACCGGGGAGCTGTTTTTT. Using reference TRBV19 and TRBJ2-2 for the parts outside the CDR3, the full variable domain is DGGITQSPKYLFRKEGQNVTLSCEQNLNHDAMYWYRQDPGQGLRLIYYSQIVNDFQKGDIAEGYSVSREKKESFPLTVTSAQKNPTAFYLCASSIPPGVVGTPNTGELFFGEGSRLTVL.

The CDR3 loop is CASSFSRPATDTQYF. The CDR3 region has the DNA TGTGCCAGCAGTTTCTCCAGGCCTGCGACAGATACGCAGTATTTT. The chain links TRBV28 to TRBJ2-3; D gene unclear. Germline-derived CDR1 and CDR2 are MDHEN and SYDVKM. Trimming took off 3 bases at V and 3 bases at J, with 13 bases between the two ends. This CDR3 region has 15 residues.

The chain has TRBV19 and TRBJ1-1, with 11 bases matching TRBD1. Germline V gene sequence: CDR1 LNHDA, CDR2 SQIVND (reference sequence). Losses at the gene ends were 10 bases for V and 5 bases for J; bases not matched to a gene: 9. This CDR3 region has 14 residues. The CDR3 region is CATSDRGRRTEAFF. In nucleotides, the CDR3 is TGTGCCACCTCGGACAGGGGGCGACGGACTGAAGCTTTCTTT.

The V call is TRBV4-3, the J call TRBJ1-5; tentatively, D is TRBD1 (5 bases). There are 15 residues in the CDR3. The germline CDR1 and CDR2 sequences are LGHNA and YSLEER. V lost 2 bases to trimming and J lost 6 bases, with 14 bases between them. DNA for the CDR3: TGCGCCAGCAGCCAAACCGGGGGGGTGGGTCAGCCCCAGCATTTT. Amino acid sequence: CASSQTGGVGQPQHF.

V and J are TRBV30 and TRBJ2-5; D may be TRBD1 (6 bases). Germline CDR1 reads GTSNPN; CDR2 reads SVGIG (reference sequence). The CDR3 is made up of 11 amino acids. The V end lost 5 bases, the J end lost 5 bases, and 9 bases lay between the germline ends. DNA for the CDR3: TGTGCCTGGTCCCAGGGGGAGACCCAGTACTTC. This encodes CAWSQGETQYF.

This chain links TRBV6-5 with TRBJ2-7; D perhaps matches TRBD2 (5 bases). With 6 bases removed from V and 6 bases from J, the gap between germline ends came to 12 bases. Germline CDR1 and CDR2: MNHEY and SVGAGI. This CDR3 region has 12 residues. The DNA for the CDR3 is TGTGCCAGCAGCCGAGATACTAGCGAGCAGTACTTC. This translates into CASSRDTSEQYF.

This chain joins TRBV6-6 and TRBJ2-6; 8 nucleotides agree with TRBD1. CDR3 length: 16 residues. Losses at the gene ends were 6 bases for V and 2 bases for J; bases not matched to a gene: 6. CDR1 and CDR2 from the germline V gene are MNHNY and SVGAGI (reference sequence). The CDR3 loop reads CASSLTGAPGANVLTF. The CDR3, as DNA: TGTGCCAGCAGCCTGACAGGGGCCCCTGGGGCCAACGTCCTGACTTTC.

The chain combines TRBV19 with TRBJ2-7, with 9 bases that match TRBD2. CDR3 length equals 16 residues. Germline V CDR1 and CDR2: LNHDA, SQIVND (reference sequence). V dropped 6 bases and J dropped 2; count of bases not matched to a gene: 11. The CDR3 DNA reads TGTGCCAGTAGGATGAGGCCGGGACTAGCAACCTACGAGCAGTACTTC. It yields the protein CASRMRPGLATYEQYF.

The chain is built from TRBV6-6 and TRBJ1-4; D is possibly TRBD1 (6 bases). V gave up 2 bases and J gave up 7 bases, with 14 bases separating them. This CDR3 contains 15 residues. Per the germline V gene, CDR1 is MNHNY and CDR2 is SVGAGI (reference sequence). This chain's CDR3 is CASSYRGGRGEKLFF. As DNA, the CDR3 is TGTGCCAGCAGTTACCGTGGGGGGCGCGGTGAAAAACTGTTTTTT.

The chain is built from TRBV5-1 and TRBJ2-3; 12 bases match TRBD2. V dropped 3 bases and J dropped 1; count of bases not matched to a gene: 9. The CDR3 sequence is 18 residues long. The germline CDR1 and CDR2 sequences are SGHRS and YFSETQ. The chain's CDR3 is CASSSSGLAGSGTDTQYF. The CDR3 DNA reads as TGCGCCAGCAGCTCTTCGGGACTAGCGGGTTCAGGCACAGATACGCAGTATTTT.

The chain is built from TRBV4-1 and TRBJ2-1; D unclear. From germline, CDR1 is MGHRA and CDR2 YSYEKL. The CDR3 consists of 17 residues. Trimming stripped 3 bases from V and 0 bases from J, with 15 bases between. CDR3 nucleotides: TGCGCCAGCAGCCATTCGAACGGGCGATCCTCCTACAATGAGCAGTTCTTC. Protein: CASSHSNGRSSYNEQFF.

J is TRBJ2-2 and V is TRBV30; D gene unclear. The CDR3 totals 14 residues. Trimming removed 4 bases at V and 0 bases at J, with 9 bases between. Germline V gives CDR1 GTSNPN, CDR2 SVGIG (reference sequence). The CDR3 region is CAWTRTANTGELFF. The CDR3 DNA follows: TGTGCCTGGACCCGGACGGCGAACACCGGGGAGCTGTTTTTT.

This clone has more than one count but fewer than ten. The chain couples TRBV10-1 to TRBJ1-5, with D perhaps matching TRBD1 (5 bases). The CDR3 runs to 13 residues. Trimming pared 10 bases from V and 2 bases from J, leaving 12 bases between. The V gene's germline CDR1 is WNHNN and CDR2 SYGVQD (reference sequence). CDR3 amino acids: CAISGLGNQPQHF. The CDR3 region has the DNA TGCGCCATCTCAGGGTTGGGCAATCAGCCCCAGCATTTT.

The CDR3 DNA reads as TGTGCCAGCAGCGTAGAGCGGACAGGGGCCAACGTCCTGACTTTC. It yields the protein CASSVERTGANVLTF. The chain recombines TRBV9 with TRBJ2-6, with D perhaps TRBD1 or TRBD2 (5 bases each). Germline V gene sequence: CDR1 SGDLS, CDR2 YYNGEE. V lost 0 bases to trimming and J lost 4 bases, with 8 bases between them. This CDR3 comprises 15 residues.

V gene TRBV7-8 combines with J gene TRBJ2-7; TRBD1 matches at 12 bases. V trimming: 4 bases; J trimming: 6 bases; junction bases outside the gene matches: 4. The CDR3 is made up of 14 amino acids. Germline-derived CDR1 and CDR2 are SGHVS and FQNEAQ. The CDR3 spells CASSWDRGLGEQYF. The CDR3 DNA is TGTGCCAGCAGCTGGGACAGGGGGCTCGGCGAGCAGTACTTC.

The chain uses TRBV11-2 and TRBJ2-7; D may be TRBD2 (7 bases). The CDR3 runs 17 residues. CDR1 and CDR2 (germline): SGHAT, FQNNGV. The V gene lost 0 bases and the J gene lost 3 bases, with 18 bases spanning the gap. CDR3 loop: CASSLDGLGGASYEQYF. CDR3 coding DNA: TGTGCCAGCAGCTTAGATGGGCTGGGGGGGGCAAGCTACGAGCAGTACTTC.

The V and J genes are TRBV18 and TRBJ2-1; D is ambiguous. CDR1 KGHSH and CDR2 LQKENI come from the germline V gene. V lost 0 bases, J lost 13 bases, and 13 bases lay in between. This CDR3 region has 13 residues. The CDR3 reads CASSPPPSDQQFF. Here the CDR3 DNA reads TGTGCCAGCTCACCACCGCCTAGTGACCAACAGTTCTTC.

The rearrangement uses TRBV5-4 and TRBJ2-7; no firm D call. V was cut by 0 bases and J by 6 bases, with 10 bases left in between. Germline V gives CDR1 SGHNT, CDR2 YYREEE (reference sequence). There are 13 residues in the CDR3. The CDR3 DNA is TGTGCCAGCAGCTTGGATGTTGTAGGCGAGCAGTACTTC. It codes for CASSLDVVGEQYF.

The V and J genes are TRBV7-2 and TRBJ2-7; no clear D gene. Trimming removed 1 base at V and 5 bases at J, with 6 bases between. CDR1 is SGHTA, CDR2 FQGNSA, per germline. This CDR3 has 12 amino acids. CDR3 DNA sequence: TGTGCCAGCAGCTTAGGTGGCCACGAGCAGTACTTC. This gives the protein CASSLGGHEQYF.

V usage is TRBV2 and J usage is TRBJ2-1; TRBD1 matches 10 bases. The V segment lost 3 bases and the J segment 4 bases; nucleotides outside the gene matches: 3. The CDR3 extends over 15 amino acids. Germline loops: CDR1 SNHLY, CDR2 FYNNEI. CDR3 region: CASSDEGQGYNEQFF. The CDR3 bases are TGTGCCAGCAGTGACGAGGGACAGGGGTACAATGAGCAGTTCTTC.

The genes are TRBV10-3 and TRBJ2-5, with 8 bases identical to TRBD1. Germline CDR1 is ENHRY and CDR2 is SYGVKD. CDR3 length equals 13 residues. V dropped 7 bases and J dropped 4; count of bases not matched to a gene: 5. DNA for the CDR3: TGTGCCATCAAAGGACAGGGAGGAGAGACCCAGTACTTC. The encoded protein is CAIKGQGGETQYF.

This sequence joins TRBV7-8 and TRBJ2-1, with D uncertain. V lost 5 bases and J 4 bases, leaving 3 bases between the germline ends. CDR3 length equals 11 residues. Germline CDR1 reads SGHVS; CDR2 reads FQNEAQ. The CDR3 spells CASSKYNEQFF. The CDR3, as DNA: TGTGCCAGCAGCAAGTACAATGAGCAGTTCTTC.